A selection of T cell receptor beta chains follows, all from one sample in a study of OX40 agonist ivuxolimab in advanced cancers. The assay was immunoSEQ multiplex PCR, and TCRdb's table has in-frame clones only and misses some. The sample lists 90,000 to 100,000 clones, about 88% occurring once. The sequenced sample was CD4+ or CD8+ T cells sorted from blood, obtained in a trial of the OX40 agonist ivuxolimab. The source of these receptors is an adult with an advanced solid tumor such as melanoma, head and neck, liver or kidney cancer. Both conserved end residues are part of each CDR3. Each record gives: clone size, V gene, D gene, J gene, CDR3 DNA, CDR3 protein. A D gene is named only where the DNA matches it firmly. Size values are once, few and many counts, or a class for expanded clones, and some rows have none.

abundance: -
v_gene: TRBV29-1
d_gene: -
j_gene: TRBJ2-1
CDR3nt: TGCAGCGTTGGCGGGGACCTTCCCTACAATGAGCAGTTCTTC
CDR3aa: CSVGGDLPYNEQFF

abundance: -
v_gene: TRBV6-5
d_gene: TRBD2
j_gene: TRBJ2-1
CDR3nt: TGTGCCAGCCGGCGAGCGGGAGGTTCCTACAATGAGCAGTTCTTC
CDR3aa: CASRRAGGSYNEQFF

abundance: -
v_gene: TRBV7-6
d_gene: -
j_gene: TRBJ2-5
CDR3nt: TGTGCCAGCAGCTCCTATCAATCGGCAGAGACCCAGTACTTC
CDR3aa: CASSSYQSAETQYF

abundance: -
v_gene: TRBV19
d_gene: -
j_gene: TRBJ1-2
CDR3nt: TGTGCCAGTAGCTTGGAGTACGGCTACACCTTC
CDR3aa: CASSLEYGYTF

abundance: -
v_gene: TRBV10-3
d_gene: -
j_gene: TRBJ1-2
CDR3nt: TGTGCCATCCTCCGGGATTTCGACTCTAACTATGGCTACACCTTC
CDR3aa: CAILRDFDSNYGYTF

abundance: -
v_gene: TRBV7-9
d_gene: -
j_gene: TRBJ1-5
CDR3nt: TGTGCCAGCAGCTTAGATGGAGGGGATCGTCAGCCCCAGCATTTT
CDR3aa: CASSLDGGDRQPQHF

abundance: -
v_gene: TRBV30
d_gene: TRBD1
j_gene: TRBJ1-3
CDR3nt: TGTGCCTGCGACAGGGGGGCTGGAAACACCATATATTTT
CDR3aa: CACDRGAGNTIYF

abundance: once
v_gene: TRBV23-1
d_gene: -
j_gene: TRBJ2-1
CDR3nt: TGCGCCAGCAGTCAATCTGGCGCGGGGAGCTCCTACAATGAGCAGTTCTTC
CDR3aa: CASSQSGAGSSYNEQFF

abundance: few
v_gene: TRBV30
d_gene: -
j_gene: TRBJ1-3
CDR3nt: TGTGCCTGGAGCAGGGGAGCTGGAAACACCATATATTTT
CDR3aa: CAWSRGAGNTIYF

abundance: -
v_gene: TRBV9
d_gene: -
j_gene: TRBJ2-5
CDR3nt: TGTGCCAGCAGCGTAGGACAGGTGGGAGAGACCCAGTACTTC
CDR3aa: CASSVGQVGETQYF

abundance: -
v_gene: TRBV9
d_gene: TRBD2
j_gene: TRBJ2-3
CDR3nt: TGTGCCAGCAGCTCCCTGGGGGGGACAGATACGCAGTATTTT
CDR3aa: CASSSLGGTDTQYF

abundance: -
v_gene: TRBV7-3
d_gene: TRBD1
j_gene: TRBJ1-6
CDR3nt: TGTGCCAGCAGCTTGGGGACAGCAAATTCACCCCTCCACTTT
CDR3aa: CASSLGTANSPLHF

abundance: -
v_gene: TRBV28
d_gene: -
j_gene: TRBJ2-3
CDR3nt: TGTGCCAGCATCGGGGAGCACCTTGGAGATACGCAGTATTTT
CDR3aa: CASIGEHLGDTQYF